This is a list of T cell receptor beta chains from one sample in a study of glioma-infiltrating T cells. One entry per CDR3 protein, called by TCRdb with MiXCR from the multiplex PCR reads. Among around 190,000 distinct CDR3 sequences listed, about 46% were seen once. The source material was glioma tissue, nonneoplastic brain tissue, or PBMCs (not recorded which). The receptors stem from a human donor with low-grade glioma or glioblastoma, undergoing nonglioma brain surgery, or in good health (not recorded which). The CDR3 runs from the conserved cysteine through the conserved F or W. D genes are given only for firm matches. Not every row has a clone size; where given, it reads once, few, many or a size class.

V: TRBV6-1; D: .; size: many; J: TRBJ1-1; DNA: TGTGCCAGCAGTTCCAGGGTCGTCACTGAAGCTTTCTTT; CDR3: CASSSRVVTEAFF
V: TRBV7-6; D: TRBD1; size: .; J: TRBJ1-4; DNA: TGTGCCAGCAGCGGGACAGGGAAGGCAACTAATGAAAAACTGTTTTTT; CDR3: CASSGTGKATNEKLFF
V: TRBV28; D: .; size: many; J: TRBJ2-7; DNA: TGTGCCAGCAGGACGACTACGTCCTACGAGCAGTACTTC; CDR3: CASRTTTSYEQYF
V: TRBV11-3; D: .; size: .; J: TRBJ2-3; DNA: TGTGCCAGCAGCTTATCGGGGATCACAGATACGCAGTATTTT; CDR3: CASSLSGITDTQYF
V: TRBV19; D: .; size: few; J: TRBJ1-3; DNA: TGTGCCAGTAGTATCCCCGGGGCTGGAAACACCATATATTTT; CDR3: CASSIPGAGNTIYF
V: TRBV28; D: TRBD2; size: few; J: TRBJ2-3; DNA: TGTGCCAGCAGTTTAGGGGGACTAGACGCAGATACGCAGTATTTT; CDR3: CASSLGGLDADTQYF
V: TRBV4-1; D: .; size: .; J: TRBJ1-1; DNA: TGCGCCAGCAGCCAAGAGGGGTTATGGGGTAACACTGAAGCTTTCTTT; CDR3: CASSQEGLWGNTEAFF
V: TRBV7-2; D: TRBD2; size: many; J: TRBJ2-3; DNA: TGTGCCAGCAGCCCAACTAGCGGGAGGTCCTCGCAGTATTTT; CDR3: CASSPTSGRSSQYF
V: TRBV20-1; D: .; size: once; J: TRBJ1-5; DNA: TGCACTGCTAGTAAGGGCATCCTCAATAGCAATCAGCCCCAGCATTTT; CDR3: CTASKGILNSNQPQHF
V: TRBV5-4; D: .; size: many; J: TRBJ2-3; DNA: TGTGCCAGCAGAAAGGGGAGCGGAGTTAAAACAGATACGCAGTATTTT; CDR3: CASRKGSGVKTDTQYF
V: TRBV12-3/TRBV12-4; D: .; size: .; J: TRBJ1-3; DNA: TGTGCCAGCCGGGATGGAAACACCATATATTTT; CDR3: CASRDGNTIYF
V: TRBV2; D: .; size: many; J: TRBJ2-2; DNA: TGTGCCAGCAGGTCGGGGTCAAACACCGGGGAGCTGTTTTTT; CDR3: CASRSGSNTGELFF
V: TRBV20-1; D: TRBD2; size: many; J: TRBJ2-5; DNA: TGCAGTGCTAGAGACGGACTAGAAGTTCAAGAGACCCAGTACTTC; CDR3: CSARDGLEVQETQYF
V: TRBV5-1; D: .; size: .; J: TRBJ1-5; DNA: TGCGCCAGCAGCTTGGGCGGATTTAGCAATCAGCCCCAGCATTTT; CDR3: CASSLGGFSNQPQHF
V: TRBV19; D: TRBD1; size: .; J: TRBJ2-3; DNA: TGTGCCAGTAGCGACAGGGGGCAGACAGATACGCAGTATTTT; CDR3: CASSDRGQTDTQYF
V: TRBV29-1; D: TRBD1; size: .; J: TRBJ2-5; DNA: TGCAGCGTTGAAGATCCCGGGACAGGTCACCCAGAGACCCAGTACTTC; CDR3: CSVEDPGTGHPETQYF
V: TRBV7-3; D: .; size: few; J: TRBJ2-1; DNA: TGTGCCAGCAGCTTAGCCCCAGGGGTGGCACATGAGCAGTTCTTC; CDR3: CASSLAPGVAHEQFF
V: TRBV12-3/TRBV12-4; D: .; size: .; J: TRBJ2-5; DNA: TGTGCCAGCAGTTCCCGGTCAAAAGAGACCCAGTACTTC; CDR3: CASSSRSKETQYF
V: TRBV10-3; D: .; size: many; J: TRBJ2-5; DNA: TGTGCCATCAGTGAGTCGCTAACAGCCGGCCAAGAGACCCAGTACTTC; CDR3: CAISESLTAGQETQYF
V: TRBV20-1; D: .; size: many; J: TRBJ2-3; DNA: TGCAGTGCTAGGGGGGATACGCAGTATTTT; CDR3: CSARGDTQYF
V: TRBV5-1; D: .; size: .; J: TRBJ1-3; DNA: TGCGCCAGCAGCTTGACCGCTGGAAACACCATATATTTT; CDR3: CASSLTAGNTIYF
V: TRBV20-1; D: .; size: .; J: TRBJ2-1; DNA: TGCAGCGCTAGAGGGATAGCGGAGTACAATGAGCAGTTCTTC; CDR3: CSARGIAEYNEQFF